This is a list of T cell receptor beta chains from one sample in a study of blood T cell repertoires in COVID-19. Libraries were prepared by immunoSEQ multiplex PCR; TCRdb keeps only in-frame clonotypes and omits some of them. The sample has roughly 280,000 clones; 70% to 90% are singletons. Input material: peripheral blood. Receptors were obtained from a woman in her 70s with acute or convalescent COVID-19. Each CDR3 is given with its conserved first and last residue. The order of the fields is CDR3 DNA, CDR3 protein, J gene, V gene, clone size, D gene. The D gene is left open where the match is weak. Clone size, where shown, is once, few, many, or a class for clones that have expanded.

CDR3nt: TGTGCCAGCTTCGGATACAGGGGAAGGGGCGAGACCCAGTACTTC
CDR3aa: CASFGYRGRGETQYF
j_gene: TRBJ2-5
v_gene: TRBV11-2
abundance: NA
d_gene: TRBD1

CDR3nt: TGTGCCAGCAGCCCGACAGGCTCCTATGGCTACACCTTC
CDR3aa: CASSPTGSYGYTF
j_gene: TRBJ1-2
v_gene: TRBV6-5
abundance: NA
d_gene: NA

CDR3nt: TGTGCCAGCACAAGTCGCGCGGTCAACGAGCAGTACTTC
CDR3aa: CASTSRAVNEQYF
j_gene: TRBJ2-7
v_gene: TRBV2
abundance: few
d_gene: NA

CDR3nt: TGTGCCAGCAGTTCCTCCTCAGGCCCTTATGGCTACACCTTC
CDR3aa: CASSSSSGPYGYTF
j_gene: TRBJ1-2
v_gene: TRBV6-5
abundance: NA
d_gene: NA

CDR3nt: TGTGCCAGCAGTTACTCCGACATGAACACTGAAGCTTTCTTT
CDR3aa: CASSYSDMNTEAFF
j_gene: TRBJ1-1
v_gene: TRBV6-6
abundance: few
d_gene: NA

CDR3nt: TGTGCCAGCAGCTCCGCCCGGGCTAACTATGGCTACACCTTC
CDR3aa: CASSSARANYGYTF
j_gene: TRBJ1-2
v_gene: TRBV5-4
abundance: NA
d_gene: NA

CDR3nt: TGTGCCAGCAGCGTAGGCTGGGAGTCGACCGGGGAGCTGTTTTTT
CDR3aa: CASSVGWESTGELFF
j_gene: TRBJ2-2
v_gene: TRBV9
abundance: NA
d_gene: NA

CDR3nt: TGTGCCAGTAGAAGGGGGCACGGGGAGGTTATTCAGCCCCAGCATTTT
CDR3aa: CASRRGHGEVIQPQHF
j_gene: TRBJ1-5
v_gene: TRBV19
abundance: NA
d_gene: TRBD1

CDR3nt: TGTGCCAGCACGGGGACAGGGGCCTACGAGCAGTACTTC
CDR3aa: CASTGTGAYEQYF
j_gene: TRBJ2-7
v_gene: TRBV28
abundance: NA
d_gene: TRBD1

CDR3nt: TGTGCCAGCAGTCGGGGAGGGTTAACCTACGAGCAGTACTTC
CDR3aa: CASSRGGLTYEQYF
j_gene: TRBJ2-7
v_gene: TRBV6-5
abundance: NA
d_gene: TRBD2

CDR3nt: TGTGCCAGCAGCCTCAGGACTAGCGGGGGGGCAGGGAATGAGCAGTTCTTC
CDR3aa: CASSLRTSGGAGNEQFF
j_gene: TRBJ2-1
v_gene: TRBV5-6
abundance: NA
d_gene: TRBD2

CDR3nt: TGCGCCAGCAGCGCTAAGGCGGCTGGCACAGATACGCAGTATTTT
CDR3aa: CASSAKAAGTDTQYF
j_gene: TRBJ2-3
v_gene: TRBV10-1
abundance: NA
d_gene: NA

CDR3nt: TGTGCCAGCAGCCTGACAGCCGGGTATTCACCCCTCCACTTT
CDR3aa: CASSLTAGYSPLHF
j_gene: TRBJ1-6
v_gene: TRBV5-6
abundance: once
d_gene: NA

CDR3nt: TGTGCCACCAGCAGACGGGGACTAGCCCTCACAGATACGCAGTATTTT
CDR3aa: CATSRRGLALTDTQYF
j_gene: TRBJ2-3
v_gene: TRBV15
abundance: NA
d_gene: TRBD2

CDR3nt: TGTGCCAGCAGCCCCCTACAGGGGGCATACTCTGGGGCCAACGTCCTGACTTTC
CDR3aa: CASSPLQGAYSGANVLTF
j_gene: TRBJ2-6
v_gene: TRBV7-6
abundance: NA
d_gene: TRBD1

CDR3nt: TGTGCCAGCAGTTACTCAGGGGCCCCCCAGGATGCTTTCTTT
CDR3aa: CASSYSGAPQDAFF
j_gene: TRBJ1-1
v_gene: TRBV6-5
abundance: NA
d_gene: NA

CDR3nt: TGTGCTAGTGGCCGCGAAGAATACGAGCAGTACTTC
CDR3aa: CASGREEYEQYF
j_gene: TRBJ2-7
v_gene: TRBV12-5
abundance: NA
d_gene: NA

CDR3nt: TGTGCCAGCAGCCAAGAGGGGGCGCCCTACCATGGCTACACCTTC
CDR3aa: CASSQEGAPYHGYTF
j_gene: TRBJ1-2
v_gene: TRBV3-1/TRBV3-2
abundance: NA
d_gene: NA

CDR3nt: TGTGCCAGCAGCTTTGCCGGACAGGGGAAAGCTTTCTTT
CDR3aa: CASSFAGQGKAFF
j_gene: TRBJ1-1
v_gene: TRBV7-9
abundance: NA
d_gene: TRBD1

CDR3nt: TGCGCCAGCAGCTTGGAGCCATCCGTGGCCAACGTCCTGACTTTC
CDR3aa: CASSLEPSVANVLTF
j_gene: TRBJ2-6
v_gene: TRBV5-1
abundance: NA
d_gene: NA

CDR3nt: TGTGCCATCAGTGGGACGGGGGGATCCGGGGAGCTGTTTTTT
CDR3aa: CAISGTGGSGELFF
j_gene: TRBJ2-2
v_gene: TRBV10-3
abundance: NA
d_gene: TRBD2

CDR3nt: TGCGCCAGCAGCTCTTGGACCTCTAGCGATTCACCCCTCCACTTT
CDR3aa: CASSSWTSSDSPLHF
j_gene: TRBJ1-6
v_gene: TRBV5-1
abundance: NA
d_gene: NA

CDR3nt: TGTGCCACCAAGCAGGGGATGAACACTGAAGCTTTCTTT
CDR3aa: CATKQGMNTEAFF
j_gene: TRBJ1-1
v_gene: TRBV24-1
abundance: once
d_gene: NA

CDR3nt: TGTGCCAGCAGTCTTACAGGGGGGCGGACTGAAGCTTTCTTT
CDR3aa: CASSLTGGRTEAFF
j_gene: TRBJ1-1
v_gene: TRBV14
abundance: few
d_gene: TRBD1

CDR3nt: TGTGCCAGCAGCGTAGAGCCAGGGGGGATAAGGTATAATTCACCCCTCCACTTT
CDR3aa: CASSVEPGGIRYNSPLHF
j_gene: TRBJ1-6
v_gene: TRBV9
abundance: NA
d_gene: TRBD1

CDR3nt: TGTGCCAGCTCACCACCGAGGCTAGCGGGGGGCAATGAGCAGTTCTTC
CDR3aa: CASSPPRLAGGNEQFF
j_gene: TRBJ2-1
v_gene: TRBV18
abundance: NA
d_gene: TRBD2

CDR3nt: TGTGCCAGCACCCTGGGGGGGAATCAGCCCCAGCATTTT
CDR3aa: CASTLGGNQPQHF
j_gene: TRBJ1-5
v_gene: TRBV28
abundance: NA
d_gene: NA

CDR3nt: TGTGCCAGCAGCGCGCCTGACAGGGTGGGGACCGGGGAGCTGTTTTTT
CDR3aa: CASSAPDRVGTGELFF
j_gene: TRBJ2-2
v_gene: TRBV9
abundance: NA
d_gene: TRBD1

CDR3nt: TGCGCCAGCAGCTTGACAGGGGCCCCCCCAGATACGCAGTATTTT
CDR3aa: CASSLTGAPPDTQYF
j_gene: TRBJ2-3
v_gene: TRBV5-1
abundance: NA
d_gene: TRBD1

CDR3nt: TGTGCCAGCAGCTTGGCATGGGGAGGTGGAAACACCATATATTTT
CDR3aa: CASSLAWGGGNTIYF
j_gene: TRBJ1-3
v_gene: TRBV5-4
abundance: few
d_gene: NA

CDR3nt: TGCGCCAGCAGCCGACAGGGCATCGGGGAGCTGTTTTTT
CDR3aa: CASSRQGIGELFF
j_gene: TRBJ2-2
v_gene: TRBV4-1
abundance: NA
d_gene: TRBD1

CDR3nt: TGTGCCAGCAGTGAAGCGCTTCGACAAAAAAACTATGGCTACACCTTC
CDR3aa: CASSEALRQKNYGYTF
j_gene: TRBJ1-2
v_gene: TRBV6-1
abundance: once
d_gene: NA

CDR3nt: TGTGCCAGCAGCCCCGCCGGGACTAGCATAGATACGCAGTATTTT
CDR3aa: CASSPAGTSIDTQYF
j_gene: TRBJ2-3
v_gene: TRBV5-4
abundance: NA
d_gene: TRBD2

CDR3nt: TGCGCCAGCAGCTTGGGAGGGCAGGTAGATACGCAGTATTTT
CDR3aa: CASSLGGQVDTQYF
j_gene: TRBJ2-3
v_gene: TRBV5-1
abundance: NA
d_gene: NA

CDR3nt: TGTGCCATCAAGGTAGACAGCATGAACACTGAAGCTTTCTTT
CDR3aa: CAIKVDSMNTEAFF
j_gene: TRBJ1-1
v_gene: TRBV10-3
abundance: NA
d_gene: NA

CDR3nt: TGTGCCAGCAGCTCCCTGGGTAGCAGGGGGACCCAGTACTTC
CDR3aa: CASSSLGSRGTQYF
j_gene: TRBJ2-5
v_gene: TRBV7-9
abundance: NA
d_gene: NA

CDR3nt: TGTGCCAGCAGTGAATTCCAGGGACCCCAGGGGGAGCAGTTCTTC
CDR3aa: CASSEFQGPQGEQFF
j_gene: TRBJ2-1
v_gene: TRBV2
abundance: NA
d_gene: NA

CDR3nt: TGTGCCAGCCTGCGAGATTCGAACACCGGGGAGCTGTTTTTT
CDR3aa: CASLRDSNTGELFF
j_gene: TRBJ2-2
v_gene: TRBV2
abundance: NA
d_gene: NA

CDR3nt: TGTGCCAGCACAGGCGGGGGGATCACAGATACGCAGTATTTT
CDR3aa: CASTGGGITDTQYF
j_gene: TRBJ2-3
v_gene: TRBV6-6
abundance: NA
d_gene: TRBD2

CDR3nt: TGTGCCAGCAGCCCAGGACAGGGTTTGAACACTGAAGCTTTCTTT
CDR3aa: CASSPGQGLNTEAFF
j_gene: TRBJ1-1
v_gene: TRBV28
abundance: NA
d_gene: TRBD1

CDR3nt: TGTGCCAGCAGCCAAGCCCTAATTTTGGGGGAGCTGTTTTTT
CDR3aa: CASSQALILGELFF
j_gene: TRBJ2-2
v_gene: TRBV3-1/TRBV3-2
abundance: NA
d_gene: NA

CDR3nt: TGTGCCAGCAGCTTGTCCGGGATAGCCTACGCCACAGATACGCAGTATTTT
CDR3aa: CASSLSGIAYATDTQYF
j_gene: TRBJ2-3
v_gene: TRBV11-2
abundance: once
d_gene: NA

CDR3nt: TGTGCCAGCAGTTTCGGTCTCAATCAGCCCCAGCATTTT
CDR3aa: CASSFGLNQPQHF
j_gene: TRBJ1-5
v_gene: TRBV12-3/TRBV12-4
abundance: NA
d_gene: NA

CDR3nt: TGTGCCAGCAGCCGACTAGCGGGTGTTACCGGGGAGCTGTTTTTT
CDR3aa: CASSRLAGVTGELFF
j_gene: TRBJ2-2
v_gene: TRBV7-7
abundance: NA
d_gene: TRBD2

CDR3nt: TGTGCCAGCAGCCTGGACAGCACTAACTATGGCTACACCTTC
CDR3aa: CASSLDSTNYGYTF
j_gene: TRBJ1-2
v_gene: TRBV5-5
abundance: NA
d_gene: NA

CDR3nt: TGTGCCAGCAGCCTTGGACTCGATGGCTACACCTTC
CDR3aa: CASSLGLDGYTF
j_gene: TRBJ1-2
v_gene: TRBV3-1/TRBV3-2
abundance: NA
d_gene: NA

CDR3nt: TGTGCCAGCAGCCCTGAACAGGGTTGGGAAAAACTGTTTTTT
CDR3aa: CASSPEQGWEKLFF
j_gene: TRBJ1-4
v_gene: TRBV7-2
abundance: NA
d_gene: NA

CDR3nt: TGTGCCAGCAGCCCTTGGGGGCCGCCAGCCGACACCATATATTTT
CDR3aa: CASSPWGPPADTIYF
j_gene: TRBJ1-3
v_gene: TRBV4-2
abundance: NA
d_gene: NA

CDR3nt: TGTGCCAGCAGTACGACAGGGTCTGGCTACACCTTC
CDR3aa: CASSTTGSGYTF
j_gene: TRBJ1-2
v_gene: TRBV6-6
abundance: NA
d_gene: TRBD1

CDR3nt: TGTGCCAGTAGTACCCGACCCGGGACACTCGGACCTTTAGCCAAAAACATTCAGTACTTC
CDR3aa: CASSTRPGTLGPLAKNIQYF
j_gene: TRBJ2-4
v_gene: TRBV19
abundance: NA
d_gene: NA

CDR3nt: TGTGCCAGCAGTTCTGACTCTCTCCCCTACAATGAGCAGTTCTTC
CDR3aa: CASSSDSLPYNEQFF
j_gene: TRBJ2-1
v_gene: TRBV6-5
abundance: NA
d_gene: NA

CDR3nt: TGTGCCAGCAGCGCATCGGAGATCGCCGAAGCTTTCTTT
CDR3aa: CASSASEIAEAFF
j_gene: TRBJ1-1
v_gene: TRBV7-9
abundance: NA
d_gene: NA

CDR3nt: TGCGCCAGCAGCACCAGACGTACCGGGACTAGCGGGGGGGCCGGGGAGCTGTTTTTT
CDR3aa: CASSTRRTGTSGGAGELFF
j_gene: TRBJ2-2
v_gene: TRBV4-1
abundance: NA
d_gene: TRBD2

CDR3nt: TGTGCCAGCAGCGTAACCGGGACAGGGGACGAGCAGTACTTC
CDR3aa: CASSVTGTGDEQYF
j_gene: TRBJ2-7
v_gene: TRBV7-9
abundance: NA
d_gene: TRBD1

CDR3nt: TGTGCCATCAGTGGGCTTGGACAGGGACGGCCCGGGGAGCTGTTTTTT
CDR3aa: CAISGLGQGRPGELFF
j_gene: TRBJ2-2
v_gene: TRBV10-3
abundance: NA
d_gene: TRBD1

CDR3nt: TGTGCCAGCAGCCCGGACGTCCAGGGGATTTCACCCCTCCACTTT
CDR3aa: CASSPDVQGISPLHF
j_gene: TRBJ1-6
v_gene: TRBV7-6
abundance: once
d_gene: NA

CDR3nt: TGTGCCTGGAGTGTCCCAGGGCTGGGGGGCTACACCTTC
CDR3aa: CAWSVPGLGGYTF
j_gene: TRBJ1-2
v_gene: TRBV30
abundance: once
d_gene: NA

CDR3nt: TGTGCCAGCAGCCAACAATCGGGGCGGGGGTACGAGCAGTACTTC
CDR3aa: CASSQQSGRGYEQYF
j_gene: TRBJ2-7
v_gene: TRBV5-6
abundance: few
d_gene: TRBD2